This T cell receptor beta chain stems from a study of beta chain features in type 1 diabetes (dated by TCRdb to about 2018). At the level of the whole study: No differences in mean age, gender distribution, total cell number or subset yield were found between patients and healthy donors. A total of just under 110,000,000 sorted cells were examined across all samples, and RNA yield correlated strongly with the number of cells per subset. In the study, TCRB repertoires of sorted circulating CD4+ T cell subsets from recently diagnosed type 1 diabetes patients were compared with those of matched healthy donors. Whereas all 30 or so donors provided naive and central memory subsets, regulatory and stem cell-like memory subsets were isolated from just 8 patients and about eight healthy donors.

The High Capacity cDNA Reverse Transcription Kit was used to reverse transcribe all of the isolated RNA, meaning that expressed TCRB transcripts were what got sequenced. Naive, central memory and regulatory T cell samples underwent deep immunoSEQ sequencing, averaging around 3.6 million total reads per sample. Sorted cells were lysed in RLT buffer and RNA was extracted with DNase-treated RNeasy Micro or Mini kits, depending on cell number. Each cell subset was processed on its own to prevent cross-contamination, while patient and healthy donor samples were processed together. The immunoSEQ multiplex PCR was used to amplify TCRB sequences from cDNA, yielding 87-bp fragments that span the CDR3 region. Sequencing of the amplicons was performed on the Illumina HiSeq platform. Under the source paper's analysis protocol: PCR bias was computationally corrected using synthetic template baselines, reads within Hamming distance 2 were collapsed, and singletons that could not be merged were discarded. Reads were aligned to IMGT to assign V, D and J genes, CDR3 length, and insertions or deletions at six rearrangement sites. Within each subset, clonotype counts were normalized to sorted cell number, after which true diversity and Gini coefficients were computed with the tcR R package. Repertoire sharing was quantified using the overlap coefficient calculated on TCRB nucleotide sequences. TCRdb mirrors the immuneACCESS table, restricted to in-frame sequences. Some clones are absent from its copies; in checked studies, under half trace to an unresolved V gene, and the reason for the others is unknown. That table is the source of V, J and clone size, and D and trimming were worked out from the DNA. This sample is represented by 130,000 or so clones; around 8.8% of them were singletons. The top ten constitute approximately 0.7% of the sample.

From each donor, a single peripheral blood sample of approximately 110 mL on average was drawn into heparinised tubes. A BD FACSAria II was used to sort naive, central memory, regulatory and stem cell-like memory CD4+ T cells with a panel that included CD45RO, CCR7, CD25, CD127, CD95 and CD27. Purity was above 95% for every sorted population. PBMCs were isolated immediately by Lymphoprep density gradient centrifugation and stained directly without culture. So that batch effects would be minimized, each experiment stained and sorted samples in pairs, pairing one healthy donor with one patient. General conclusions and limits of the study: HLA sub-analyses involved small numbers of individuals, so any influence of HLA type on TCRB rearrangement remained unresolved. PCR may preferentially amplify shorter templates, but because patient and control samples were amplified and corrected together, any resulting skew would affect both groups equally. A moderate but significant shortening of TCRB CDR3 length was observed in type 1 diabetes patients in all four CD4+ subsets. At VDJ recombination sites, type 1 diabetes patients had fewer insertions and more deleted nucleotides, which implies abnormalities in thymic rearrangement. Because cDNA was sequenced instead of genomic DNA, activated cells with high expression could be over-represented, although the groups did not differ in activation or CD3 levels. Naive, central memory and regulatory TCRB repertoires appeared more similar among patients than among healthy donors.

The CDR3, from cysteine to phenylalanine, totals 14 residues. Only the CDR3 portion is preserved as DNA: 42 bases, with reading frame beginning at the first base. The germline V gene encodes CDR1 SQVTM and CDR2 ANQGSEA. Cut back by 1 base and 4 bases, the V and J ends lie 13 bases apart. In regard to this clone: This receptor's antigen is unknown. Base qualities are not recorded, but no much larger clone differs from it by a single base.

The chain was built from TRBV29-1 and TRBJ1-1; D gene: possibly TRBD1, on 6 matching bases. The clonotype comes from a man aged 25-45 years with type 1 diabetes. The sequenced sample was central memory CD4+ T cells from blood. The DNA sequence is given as TGCAGCGTTGAAGGACAACAGGGAGTCACTGAAGCTTTCTTT. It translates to CSVEGQQGVTEAFF.